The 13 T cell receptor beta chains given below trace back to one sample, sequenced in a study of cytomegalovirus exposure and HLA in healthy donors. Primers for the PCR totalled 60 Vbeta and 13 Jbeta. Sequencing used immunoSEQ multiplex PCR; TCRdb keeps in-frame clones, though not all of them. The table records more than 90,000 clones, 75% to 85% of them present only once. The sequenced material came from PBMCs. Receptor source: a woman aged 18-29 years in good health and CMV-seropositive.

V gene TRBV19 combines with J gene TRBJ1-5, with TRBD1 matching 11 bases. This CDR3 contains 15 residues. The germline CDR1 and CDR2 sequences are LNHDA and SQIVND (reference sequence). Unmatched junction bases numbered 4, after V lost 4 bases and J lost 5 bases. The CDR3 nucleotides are TGTGCCAGTAGTACCCTGGGACAGGGGGATCAGCCCCAGCATTTT. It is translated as CASSTLGQGDQPQHF.

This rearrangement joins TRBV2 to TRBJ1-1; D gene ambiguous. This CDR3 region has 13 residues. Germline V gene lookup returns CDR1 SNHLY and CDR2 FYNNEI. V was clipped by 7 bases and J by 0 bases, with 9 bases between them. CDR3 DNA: TGTGCCAGCATGGAGCATCTGAACACTGAAGCTTTCTTT. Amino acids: CASMEHLNTEAFF.

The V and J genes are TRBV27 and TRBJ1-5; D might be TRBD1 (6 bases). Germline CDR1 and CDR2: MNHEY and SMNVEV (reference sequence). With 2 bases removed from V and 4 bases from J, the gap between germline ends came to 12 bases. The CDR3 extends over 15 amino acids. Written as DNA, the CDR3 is TGTGCCAGCAGTTTAGGTACAGGGCGGAATCAGCCCCAGCATTTT. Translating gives CASSLGTGRNQPQHF.

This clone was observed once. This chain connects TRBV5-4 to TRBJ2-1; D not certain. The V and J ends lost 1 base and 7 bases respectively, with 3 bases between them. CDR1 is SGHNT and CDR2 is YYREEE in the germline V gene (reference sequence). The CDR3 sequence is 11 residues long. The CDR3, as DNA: TGTGCCAGCAGCTTGCAGAATGAGCAGTTCTTC. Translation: CASSLQNEQFF.

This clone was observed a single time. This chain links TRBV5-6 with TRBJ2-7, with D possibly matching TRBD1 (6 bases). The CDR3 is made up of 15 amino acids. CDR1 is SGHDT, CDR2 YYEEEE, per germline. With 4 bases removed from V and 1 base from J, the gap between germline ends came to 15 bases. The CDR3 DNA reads TGTGCCAGCAGCATGATACAGGGTAGATCCTACGAGCAGTACTTC. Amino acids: CASSMIQGRSYEQYF.

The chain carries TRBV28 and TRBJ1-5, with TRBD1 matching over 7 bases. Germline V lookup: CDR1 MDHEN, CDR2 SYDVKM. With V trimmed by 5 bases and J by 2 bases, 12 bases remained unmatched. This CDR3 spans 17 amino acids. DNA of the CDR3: TGTGCCAGCAGTCCCGACAGGGAATTGGACGGCAATCAGCCCCAGCATTTT. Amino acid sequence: CASSPDRELDGNQPQHF.

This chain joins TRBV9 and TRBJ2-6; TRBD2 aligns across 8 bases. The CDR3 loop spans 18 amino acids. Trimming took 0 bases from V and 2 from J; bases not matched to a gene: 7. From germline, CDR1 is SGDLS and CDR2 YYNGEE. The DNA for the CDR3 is TGTGCCAGCAGCGTAGCCGCTAGCGGGTGGACTGGGGCCAACGTCCTGACTTTC. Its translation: CASSVAASGWTGANVLTF.

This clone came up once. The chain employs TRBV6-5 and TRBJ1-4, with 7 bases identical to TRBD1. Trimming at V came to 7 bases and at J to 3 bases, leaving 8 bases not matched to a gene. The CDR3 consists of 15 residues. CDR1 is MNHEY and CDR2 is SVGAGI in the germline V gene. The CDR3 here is CASTLTGLPNEKLFF. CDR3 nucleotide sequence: TGTGCCAGCACCTTGACAGGGCTGCCTAATGAAAAACTGTTTTTT.

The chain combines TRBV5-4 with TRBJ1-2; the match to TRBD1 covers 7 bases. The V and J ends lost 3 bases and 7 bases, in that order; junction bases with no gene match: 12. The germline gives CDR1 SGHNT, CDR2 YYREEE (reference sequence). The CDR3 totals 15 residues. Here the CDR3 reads CASSWGQQQSAGYTF. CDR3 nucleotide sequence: TGTGCCAGCAGCTGGGGACAGCAGCAATCCGCTGGCTACACCTTC.

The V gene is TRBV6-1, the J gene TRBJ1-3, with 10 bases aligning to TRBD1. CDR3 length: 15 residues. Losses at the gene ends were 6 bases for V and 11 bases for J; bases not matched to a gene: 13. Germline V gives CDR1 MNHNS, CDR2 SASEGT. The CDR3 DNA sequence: TGTGCCAGCAGGCCTGGGGACAGGGGTTCCGGGGCCATATATTTT. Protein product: CASRPGDRGSGAIYF.

The CDR3 bases are TGTGCCAGCAGCTTGCAGGGGGCAGGTGAAGAGACCCAGTACTTC. It encodes CASSLQGAGEETQYF. The J gene is TRBJ2-5, the V gene TRBV7-3, with 8 positions matching TRBD1. This CDR3 region has 15 residues. Trimming cost V 3 bases and J 3 bases; bases outside gene matches: 6. Germline values: CDR1 SGHTA, CDR2 FQGTGA.

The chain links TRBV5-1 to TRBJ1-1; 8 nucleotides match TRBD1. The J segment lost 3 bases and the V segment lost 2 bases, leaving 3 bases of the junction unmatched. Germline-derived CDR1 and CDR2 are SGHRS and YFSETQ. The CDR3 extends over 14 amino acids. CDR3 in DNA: TGCGCCAGCAGCTTAGGACAGGGTTACACTGAAGCTTTCTTT. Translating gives CASSLGQGYTEAFF.

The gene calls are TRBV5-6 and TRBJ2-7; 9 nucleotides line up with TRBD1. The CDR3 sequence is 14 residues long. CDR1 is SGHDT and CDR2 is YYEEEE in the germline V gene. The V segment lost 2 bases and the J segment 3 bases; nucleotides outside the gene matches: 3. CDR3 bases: TGTGCCAGCAGCTTTGGACAGGGGTTCTACGAGCAGTACTTC. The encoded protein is CASSFGQGFYEQYF.